The 30 T cell receptor beta chains below all came from one sample that was sequenced in a study of blood T cell repertoires in COVID-19. Produced via immunoSEQ multiplex PCR; TCRdb's table is partial and in-frame only. Here the sample spans just over 150,000 clones, just under 85% being singletons. Sequenced material: peripheral blood. Every receptor here comes from an elderly woman with acute or convalescent COVID-19.

There are a few counts of this clone. The chain employs TRBV9 and TRBJ2-1; TRBD2 matches 13 bases. The CDR3 contains 15 residues. Per germline, CDR1 SGDLS and CDR2 YYNGEE. After removal of 2 bases from V and 7 bases from J, the junction contained 3 bases not matched to a gene. The CDR3 protein is CASSVRTSGRNEQFF. The CDR3 region has the DNA TGTGCCAGCAGCGTCCGGACTAGCGGGAGAAATGAGCAGTTCTTC.

The chain carries TRBV3-1 (or the pseudogene TRBV3-2) and TRBJ2-1; no clear D. CDR1 is LGHDT, CDR2 YNNKEL, per germline (reference sequence). Trimming took 1 base from V and 3 from J, leaving 4 bases between them. This CDR3 spans 13 amino acids. In nucleotides, the CDR3 is TGTGCCAGCAGCCAAGCCCTCTACAATGAGCAGTTCTTC. Encoded protein: CASSQALYNEQFF.

The genes are TRBV19 and TRBJ2-2; possibly TRBD2 for D (5 bases). The CDR3 consists of 13 residues. Germline assignment: CDR1 LNHDA and CDR2 SQIVND (reference sequence). V was pared by 8 bases and J by 3 bases, with 10 bases between. CDR3 DNA sequence: TGTGCCAGTTCTAGCAGCTACACCGGGGAGCTGTTTTTT. Protein product: CASSSSYTGELFF.

The rearrangement joins TRBV29-1 to TRBJ2-6; D unresolved. The CDR3 has 13 amino acids. Per the germline V gene, CDR1 is SQVTM and CDR2 is ANQGSEA. Trimming stripped 4 bases from V and 0 bases from J, with 4 bases between. The CDR3 loop reads CSVAYSGANVLTF. The DNA for the CDR3 is TGCAGCGTTGCCTACTCTGGGGCCAACGTCCTGACTTTC.

This rearrangement joins TRBV5-1 to TRBJ2-7; D not resolved. The CDR3 spans 15 residues. Germline V gene lookup returns CDR1 SGHRS and CDR2 YFSETQ. The V end lost 1 base, the J end lost 1 base, and 12 bases lay between the germline ends. The CDR3 region has the DNA TGCGCCAGCAGCTTGTCCAGGTTGGTGTCCTACGAGCAGTACTTC. It codes for CASSLSRLVSYEQYF. Full variable domain (rest looked up from reference TRBV5-1 and TRBJ2-7): KAGVTQTPRYLIKTRGQQVTLSCSPISGHRSVSWYQQTPGQGLQFLFEYFSETQRNKGNFPGRFSGRQFSNSRSEMNVSTLELGDSALYLCASSLSRLVSYEQYFGPGTRLTVT.

The rearrangement links TRBV7-9 to TRBJ2-1; 13 bases agree with TRBD2. The CDR3 covers 17 residues. Losses at the gene ends were 2 bases for V and 5 bases for J; bases not matched to a gene: 6. Germline V gene lookup returns CDR1 SEHNR and CDR2 FQNEAQ (reference sequence). CDR3 DNA sequence: TGTGCCAGCAGCTTACTCGGACTAGCGGGGGTTCACAATGAGCAGTTCTTC. It codes for CASSLLGLAGVHNEQFF.

V is TRBV15 and J is TRBJ2-1, with TRBD1 as a possible D gene (7 bases). Germline V lookup: CDR1 LNHNV, CDR2 YYDKDF (reference sequence). The V end was cut by 3 bases, the J end by 1 base, with 10 bases between. The CDR3 length is 15 residues. The CDR3, as DNA: TGTGCCACCAGCAGGGAGGGGGCTTCCTACAATGAGCAGTTCTTC. Translation gives CATSREGASYNEQFF. Full variable domain (rest looked up from reference TRBV15 and TRBJ2-1): DAMVIQNPRYQVTQFGKPVTLSCSQTLNHNVMYWYQQKSSQAPKLLFHYYDKDFNNEADTPDNFQSRRPNTSFCFLDIRSPGLGDTAMYLCATSREGASYNEQFFGPGTRLTVL.

The genes are TRBV5-1 and TRBJ2-7; D is undetermined. The germline V and J ends were trimmed by 0 bases and 1 base, with 11 bases remaining between them. Germline V gene sequence: CDR1 SGHRS, CDR2 YFSETQ. The CDR3 contains 15 residues. In DNA, the CDR3 is TGCGCCAGCAGCTTGGTGCCAGGTTTTTCCTACGAGCAGTACTTC. This encodes CASSLVPGFSYEQYF. The entire variable domain, with the rest obtained from reference TRBV5-1 and TRBJ2-7, is as follows: KAGVTQTPRYLIKTRGQQVTLSCSPISGHRSVSWYQQTPGQGLQFLFEYFSETQRNKGNFPGRFSGRQFSNSRSEMNVSTLELGDSALYLCASSLVPGFSYEQYFGPGTRLTVT.

The chain carries TRBV5-4 and TRBJ2-3; a possible D gene is TRBD1 (5 bases). V was pared by 5 bases and J by 6 bases, with 13 bases between. Per germline, CDR1 SGHNT and CDR2 YYREEE (reference sequence). This CDR3 spans 13 amino acids. The CDR3 loop reads CASSFFKGDTQYF. CDR3 nucleotides: TGTGCCAGCAGTTTTTTTAAGGGGGATACGCAGTATTTT.

This clone was detected once. The chain has TRBV10-2 and TRBJ2-7, with D possibly TRBD2 on 5 matching bases. The V gene lost 8 bases and the J gene lost 0 bases, with 14 bases spanning the gap. CDR3 length equals 14 residues. The germline V gene encodes CDR1 WSHSY and CDR2 SAAADI. In DNA, the CDR3 is TGCGCCAGCTCCGGCCGGGGAAGCTCCTACGAGCAGTACTTC. Residues: CASSGRGSSYEQYF.

The chain has TRBV19 and TRBJ2-2, with D perhaps matching TRBD2 (6 bases). Germline V gene sequence: CDR1 LNHDA, CDR2 SQIVND (reference sequence). Trimming took 3 bases from V and 4 from J, leaving 12 bases between them. This CDR3 spans 15 amino acids. The CDR3 bases are TGTGCCAGTAGTATCGCCGGGAGCAGCACCGGGGAGCTGTTTTTT. As protein: CASSIAGSSTGELFF.

The chain recombines TRBV5-1 with TRBJ1-2; TRBD1 might be the D (5 bases). Germline loops: CDR1 SGHRS, CDR2 YFSETQ. This CDR3 has 14 residues. V was pared by 0 bases and J by 4 bases, with 10 bases between. In DNA form, the CDR3 reads TGCGCCAGCAGCTTGGAACAGGCGAGCTATGGCTACACCTTC. Residues: CASSLEQASYGYTF.

The chain is built from TRBV7-9 and TRBJ1-6; no definite D call. The CDR3 is made up of 18 amino acids. Between the trimmed V and J ends, which lost 5 bases and 0 bases, there was a span of 17 bases. CDR1 is SEHNR and CDR2 is FQNEAQ in the germline V gene (reference sequence). CDR3 loop: CASSRSWTGSSYNSPLHF. CDR3 coding DNA: TGTGCCAGCAGCCGATCCTGGACGGGAAGCTCCTATAATTCACCCCTCCACTTT.

The chain carries TRBV3-1 (or the pseudogene TRBV3-2) and TRBJ2-7, with D possibly being TRBD2 (5 bases). CDR3 length: 13 residues. Trimming stripped 2 bases from V and 2 bases from J, with 7 bases between. CDR1 is LGHDT, CDR2 YNNKEL, per germline (reference sequence). The CDR3 protein is CASSQLGTYEQYF. In DNA form, the CDR3 reads TGTGCCAGCAGCCAACTCGGGACCTACGAGCAGTACTTC.

The gene calls are TRBV29-1 and TRBJ1-4; D is unresolved. There are 13 residues in the CDR3. V was cut by 4 bases and J by 4 bases, with 10 bases left in between. Looked up from germline, CDR1 is SQVTM and CDR2 is ANQGSEA. CDR3: CSVAVGYNEKLFF. CDR3 in DNA: TGCAGCGTTGCGGTGGGCTATAATGAAAAACTGTTTTTT. The whole variable domain, remainder taken from reference TRBV29-1 and TRBJ1-4, is SAVISQKPSRDICQRGTSLTIQCQVDSQVTMMFWYRQQPGQSLTLIATANQGSEATYESGFVIDKFPISRPNLTFSTLTVSNMSPEDSSIYLCSVAVGYNEKLFFGSGTQLSVL.

The chain combines TRBV29-1 with TRBJ1-4; D is ambiguous. CDR1 is SQVTM and CDR2 is ANQGSEA in the germline V gene. V lost 4 bases and J 4 bases, leaving 10 bases between the germline ends. The CDR3 has 13 residues. The CDR3 reads CSVGAYNNEKLFF. DNA of the CDR3: TGCAGCGTTGGGGCCTACAATAATGAAAAACTGTTTTTT.

This rearrangement joins TRBV5-1 to TRBJ1-4; the match to TRBD1 covers 8 bases. The CDR3 has 15 residues. CDR1 is SGHRS and CDR2 is YFSETQ in the germline V gene. V dropped 3 bases and J dropped 6; count of bases not matched to a gene: 7. CDR3 DNA: TGCGCCAGCAGCTCCCGGCAGGGGGCTGATGAAAAACTGTTTTTT. This translates into CASSSRQGADEKLFF.

V usage is TRBV10-3 and J usage is TRBJ1-2; D unresolved. Germline assignment: CDR1 ENHRY and CDR2 SYGVKD. CDR3 length: 14 residues. V was shortened by 6 bases and J by 4 bases, with 15 bases between the two germline ends. The CDR3 region is CAISRSSGFYGYTF. CDR3 bases: TGTGCCATCAGCCGATCGTCCGGGTTCTATGGCTACACCTTC.

This rearrangement joins TRBV7-2 to TRBJ1-6; 7 bases fit TRBD1. Per the germline V gene, CDR1 is SGHTA and CDR2 is FQGNSA. The CDR3 runs 15 residues. V trimming: 8 bases; J trimming: 9 bases; junction bases outside the gene matches: 13. CDR3 protein: CASASGNRGGSPLHF. CDR3 nucleotide sequence: TGTGCCAGCGCCTCAGGGAACAGGGGAGGTTCACCCCTCCACTTT.

As to this clone: Within the sample, other DNA sequences also encode this same CDR3. For the CDR3, the DNA is TGTGCCAGCTCACCCGGCAGGGACACTGAAGCTTTCTTT. As protein: CASSPGRDTEAFF. The chain is built from TRBV18 and TRBJ1-1, with D perhaps TRBD1 (5 bases). The CDR3 consists of 13 residues. Germline CDR1 is KGHSH and CDR2 is LQKENI. Trimming took 3 bases from V and 3 from J, leaving 8 bases between them.

This clone was detected only once. For the CDR3, the DNA is TGTGCCAGCAGCAGAGGGGGAAGACAGCCCCAGCATTTT. Translated, it gives CASSRGGRQPQHF. This chain connects TRBV14 to TRBJ1-5; possibly TRBD1 for D (6 bases). The germline V gene has CDR1 SGHDN and CDR2 FVKESK. This CDR3 spans 13 amino acids. V was clipped by 5 bases and J by 7 bases, with 12 bases between them. Drawing the rest from reference TRBV14 and TRBJ1-5, the complete variable domain is EAGVTQFPSHSVIEKGQTVTLRCDPISGHDNLYWYRRVMGKEIKFLLHFVKESKQDESGMPNNRFLAERTGGTYSTLKVQPAELEDSGVYFCASSRGGRQPQHFGDGTRLSIL.

The chain uses TRBV4-3 and TRBJ1-6, with TRBD1 matching over 8 bases. Per germline, CDR1 LGHNA and CDR2 YSLEER. This CDR3 has 14 amino acids. V lost 1 base to trimming and J lost 7 bases; unmatched junction nucleotides: 0. The CDR3 DNA sequence: TGCGCCAGCAGCCAAGGGACAGGGAATTCACCCCTCCACTTT. This sequence encodes CASSQGTGNSPLHF.

V gene TRBV5-4 combines with J gene TRBJ2-3, with D maybe TRBD2 (6 bases). The CDR3 extends over 14 amino acids. V lost 4 bases, J lost 3 bases, and 12 bases lay in between. Germline V gene lookup returns CDR1 SGHNT and CDR2 YYREEE (reference sequence). The CDR3: CASSNPSGTDTQYF. In DNA, the CDR3 is TGTGCCAGCAGCAACCCGAGCGGGACAGATACGCAGTATTTT.

The chain combines TRBV5-6 with TRBJ2-3, with 11 bases fitting TRBD2. The CDR3 consists of 16 residues. V lost 1 base to trimming and J lost 4 bases; unmatched junction nucleotides: 5. CDR1 and CDR2 (germline): SGHDT, YYEEEE. The CDR3 bases are TGTGCCAGCAGCTTGAGGTCTAGCGGGAGGTCAGATACGCAGTATTTT. It is translated as CASSLRSSGRSDTQYF.

The chain links TRBV14 to TRBJ1-2; no clear D gene. The CDR3 runs 15 residues. The V and J ends lost 2 bases and 4 bases respectively, with 14 bases between them. Germline V CDR1 and CDR2: SGHDN, FVKESK. The CDR3 DNA reads TGTGCCAGCAGCCAAAGTTCCGGGTTGGGCTATGGCTACACCTTC. It yields the protein CASSQSSGLGYGYTF.

The chain has TRBV10-3 and TRBJ2-1, with 10 bases aligning to TRBD1. With V trimmed by 8 bases and J by 3 bases, 4 bases remained unmatched. CDR3 length: 14 residues. Germline CDR1 reads ENHRY; CDR2 reads SYGVKD. The CDR3 is CAIGRDRGYNEQFF. In DNA form, the CDR3 reads TGTGCCATCGGCCGGGACAGGGGCTACAATGAGCAGTTCTTC.

The rearrangement joins TRBV30 to TRBJ2-2, with 9 bases lining up with TRBD1. CDR3 length: 15 residues. V dropped 5 bases and J dropped 4; count of bases not matched to a gene: 8. Germline values: CDR1 GTSNPN, CDR2 SVGIG (reference sequence). Here the CDR3 DNA reads TGTGCCTGGGGGACAGGGTTGGGGGCCACCGGGGAGCTGTTTTTT. As protein: CAWGTGLGATGELFF.

The J gene is TRBJ1-1, the V gene TRBV29-1; D is perhaps TRBD1 (6 bases). V lost 3 bases and J 6 bases, leaving 14 bases between the germline ends. CDR1 SQVTM and CDR2 ANQGSEA come from the germline V gene. This CDR3 spans 13 amino acids. The chain's CDR3 is CSVENRVEAEAFF. For the CDR3, the DNA is TGCAGCGTTGAGAACAGGGTGGAAGCTGAAGCTTTCTTT. The whole variable domain, filled in from reference TRBV29-1 and TRBJ1-1, reads SAVISQKPSRDICQRGTSLTIQCQVDSQVTMMFWYRQQPGQSLTLIATANQGSEATYESGFVIDKFPISRPNLTFSTLTVSNMSPEDSSIYLCSVENRVEAEAFFGQGTRLTVV.

This chain joins TRBV7-6 and TRBJ1-2; D is possibly TRBD1 (5 bases). This CDR3 is 13 amino acids long. With 2 bases removed from V and 8 bases from J, the gap between germline ends came to 12 bases. Germline values: CDR1 SGHVS, CDR2 FNYEAQ. CDR3: CASSLRGSRGYTF. CDR3 nucleotides: TGTGCCAGCAGCTTAAGGGGTTCGAGGGGCTACACCTTC.

The chain recombines TRBV29-1 with TRBJ2-2; 7 positions match TRBD2. The V segment lost 3 bases and the J segment 7 bases; nucleotides outside the gene matches: 5. Germline V lookup: CDR1 SQVTM, CDR2 ANQGSEA. CDR3 length: 13 amino acids. The CDR3, as DNA: TGCAGCGTTGAGGGCGGGAGCGTCGGGGAGCTGTTTTTT. This gives the protein CSVEGGSVGELFF.